This paragraph covers one T cell receptor beta chain sequence. The antigen remains unidentified. This entry comes from a study of cytomegalovirus exposure and HLA in healthy donors. Study details: Earlier results showed 120 million or so unique TCR beta sequences derived from around 170 million T cells.

Whole-study results and caveats: A few V segments could not be told apart, such as TRBV6-2 and TRBV6-3, and were left out. Associated with cytomegalovirus, according to the listing, were fewer than 200 TCR beta chains.

The CDR3 extends over 13 amino acids. Germline-derived CDR1 and CDR2 are GTSNPN and SVGIG (reference sequence). V dropped 4 bases and J dropped 7; count of bases not matched to a gene: 6. Use of 60 Vbeta and 13 Jbeta primers characterized the PCR. Profiled with immunoSEQ multiplex PCR; TCRdb holds only in-frame clones, not every one. The sample carries 50,000 or so clones, 77% recorded once. V usage is TRBV30 and J usage is TRBJ1-2; 10 positions match TRBD1. This sequence originates from a woman between 35 and 50 years old in good health and CMV-seropositive. The specimen was PBMCs. The CDR3 DNA sequence: TGTGCCTGGACCGACAGGGGGCCGTCTGGCTACACCTTC. Its translation: CAWTDRGPSGYTF.